The following is a T cell receptor beta chain sequence with its context. Its matching antigen is unknown. Isolation yielded PBMCs, at least 6 million per sample, in every case. This sample was included in a study of blood T cells in healthy people across ages. Study-wide background: There was about one barcoded beta molecule captured by template switching per two T cells.

Whole-study findings and limits: Diversity estimates drawn from one million T cells were deemed underestimates.

Alongside a J-beta primer mix, a sample-barcoded 5' primer served in a second PCR lasting 7 to 11 cycles. TCRdb itself ran the 5' RACE reads through MiXCR, one entry per CDR3 protein. Seen here are hundreds of thousands of distinct CDR3 sequences, 45% to 60% observed once, and the top ten hold 13%. The CDR3 extends over 13 amino acids. With V trimmed by 3 bases and J by 8 bases, 7 bases remained unmatched. Per the germline V gene, CDR1 is DFQATT and CDR2 is SNEGSKA (reference sequence). Sequenced input: blood. The chain combines TRBV20-1 with TRBJ2-1, with 7 bases that match TRBD1. The clonotype was recovered from a woman of 80 years or more in good health. CDR3 DNA: TGCAGTGCTAGGAATCAGGGGGTACATGAGCAGTTCTTC. This encodes CSARNQGVHEQFF.